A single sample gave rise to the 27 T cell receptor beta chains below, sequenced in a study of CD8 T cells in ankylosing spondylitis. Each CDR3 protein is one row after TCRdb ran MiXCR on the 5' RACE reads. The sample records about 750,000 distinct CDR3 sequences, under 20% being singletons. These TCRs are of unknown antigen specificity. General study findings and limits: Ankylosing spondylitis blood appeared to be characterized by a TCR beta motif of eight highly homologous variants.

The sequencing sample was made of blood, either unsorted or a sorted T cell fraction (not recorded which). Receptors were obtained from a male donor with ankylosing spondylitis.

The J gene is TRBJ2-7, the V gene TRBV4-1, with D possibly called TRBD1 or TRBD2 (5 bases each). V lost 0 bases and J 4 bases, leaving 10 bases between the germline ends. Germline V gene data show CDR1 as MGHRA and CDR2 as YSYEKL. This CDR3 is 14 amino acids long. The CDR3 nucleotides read TGCGCCAGCAGCCAAGAGGGGGTCGGATACGAGCAGTACTTC. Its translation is CASSQEGVGYEQYF.

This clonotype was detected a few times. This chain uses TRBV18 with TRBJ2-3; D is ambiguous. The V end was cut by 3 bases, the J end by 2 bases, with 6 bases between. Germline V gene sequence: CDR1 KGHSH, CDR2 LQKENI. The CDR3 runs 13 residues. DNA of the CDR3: TGTGCCAGCTCACCCGACCACACAGATACGCAGTATTTT. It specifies CASSPDHTDTQYF.

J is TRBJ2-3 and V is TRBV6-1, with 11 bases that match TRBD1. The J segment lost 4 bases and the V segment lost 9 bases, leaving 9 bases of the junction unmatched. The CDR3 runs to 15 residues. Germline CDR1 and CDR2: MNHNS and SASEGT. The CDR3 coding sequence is TGTGCCAGGGGCCCCGGGACAGGGGGGTCAGATACGCAGTATTTT. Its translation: CARGPGTGGSDTQYF.

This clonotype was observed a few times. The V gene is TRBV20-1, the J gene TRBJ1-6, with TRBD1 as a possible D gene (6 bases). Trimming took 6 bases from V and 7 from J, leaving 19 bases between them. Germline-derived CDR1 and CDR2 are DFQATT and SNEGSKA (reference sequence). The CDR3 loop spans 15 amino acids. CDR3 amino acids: CSARRNRAENSPLHF. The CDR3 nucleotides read TGCAGTGCGCGGCGGAACAGGGCCGAGAATTCACCCCTCCACTTT.

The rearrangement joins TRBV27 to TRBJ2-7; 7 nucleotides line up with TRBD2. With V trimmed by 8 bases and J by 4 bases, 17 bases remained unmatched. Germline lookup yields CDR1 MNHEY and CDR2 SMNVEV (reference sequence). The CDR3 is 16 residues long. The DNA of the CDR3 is TGTGCCAGCCAACTTAGTAAGACTAGCACTGCTTACGAGCAGTACTTC. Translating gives CASQLSKTSTAYEQYF.

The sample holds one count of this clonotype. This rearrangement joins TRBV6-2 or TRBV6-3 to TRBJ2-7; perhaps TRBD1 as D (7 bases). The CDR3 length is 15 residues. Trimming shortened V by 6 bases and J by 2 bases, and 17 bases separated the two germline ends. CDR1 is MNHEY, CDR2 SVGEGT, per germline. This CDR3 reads CASRRFRGVTYEQYF. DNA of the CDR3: TGTGCCAGCAGACGGTTCAGGGGGGTCACCTACGAGCAGTACTTC.

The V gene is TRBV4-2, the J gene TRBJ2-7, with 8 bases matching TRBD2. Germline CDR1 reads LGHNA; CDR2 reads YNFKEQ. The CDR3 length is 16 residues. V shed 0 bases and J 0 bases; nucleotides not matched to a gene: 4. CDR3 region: CASSQELADRSYEQYF. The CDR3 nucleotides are TGTGCCAGCAGCCAAGAACTAGCGGACCGCTCCTACGAGCAGTACTTC.

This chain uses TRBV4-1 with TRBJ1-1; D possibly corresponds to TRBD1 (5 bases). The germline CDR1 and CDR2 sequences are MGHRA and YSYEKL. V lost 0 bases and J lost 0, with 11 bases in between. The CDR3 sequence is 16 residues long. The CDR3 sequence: CASSQDRGSVNTEAFF. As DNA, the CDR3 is TGCGCCAGCAGCCAAGATAGGGGCAGTGTGAACACTGAAGCTTTCTTT.

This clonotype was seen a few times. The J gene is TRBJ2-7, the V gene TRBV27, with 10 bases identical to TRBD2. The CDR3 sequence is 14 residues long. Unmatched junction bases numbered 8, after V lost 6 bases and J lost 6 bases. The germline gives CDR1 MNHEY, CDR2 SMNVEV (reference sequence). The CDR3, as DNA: TGTGCCAGCAGCCTTTCCGTAGCGGGAGGCGAGCAGTACTTC. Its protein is CASSLSVAGGEQYF.

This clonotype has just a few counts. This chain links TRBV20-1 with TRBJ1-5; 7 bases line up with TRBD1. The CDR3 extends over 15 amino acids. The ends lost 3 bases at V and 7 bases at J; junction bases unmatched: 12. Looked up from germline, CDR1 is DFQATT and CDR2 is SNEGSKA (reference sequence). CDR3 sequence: CSARPQRGLGQPQHF. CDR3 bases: TGCAGTGCTAGGCCTCAGAGGGGGCTCGGACAGCCCCAGCATTTT.

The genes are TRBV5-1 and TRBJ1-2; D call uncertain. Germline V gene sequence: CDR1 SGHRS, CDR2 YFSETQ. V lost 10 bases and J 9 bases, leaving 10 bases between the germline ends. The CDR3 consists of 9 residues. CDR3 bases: TGCGCCGGCTGTAGGCGCTACACCTTC. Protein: CAGCRRYTF.

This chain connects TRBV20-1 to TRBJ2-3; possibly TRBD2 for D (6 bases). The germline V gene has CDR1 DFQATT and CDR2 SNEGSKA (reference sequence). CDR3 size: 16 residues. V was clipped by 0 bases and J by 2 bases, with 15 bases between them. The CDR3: CSARDPAEGFTDTQYF. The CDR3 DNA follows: TGCAGTGCTAGAGATCCGGCGGAGGGGTTCACAGATACGCAGTATTTT.

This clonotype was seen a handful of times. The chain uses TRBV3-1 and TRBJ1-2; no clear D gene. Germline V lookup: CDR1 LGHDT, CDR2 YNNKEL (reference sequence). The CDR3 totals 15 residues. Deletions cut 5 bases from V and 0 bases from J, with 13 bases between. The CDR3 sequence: CASSAVGRPNYGYTF. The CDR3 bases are TGTGCCAGCAGCGCCGTGGGGAGACCTAACTATGGCTACACCTTC.

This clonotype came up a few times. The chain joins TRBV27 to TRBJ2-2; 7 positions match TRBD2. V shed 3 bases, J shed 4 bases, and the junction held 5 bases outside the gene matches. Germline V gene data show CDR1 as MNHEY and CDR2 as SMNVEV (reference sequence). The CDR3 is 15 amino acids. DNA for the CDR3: TGTGCCAGCAGTTTCAGACTAGCCTTCACCGGGGAGCTGTTTTTT. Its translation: CASSFRLAFTGELFF.

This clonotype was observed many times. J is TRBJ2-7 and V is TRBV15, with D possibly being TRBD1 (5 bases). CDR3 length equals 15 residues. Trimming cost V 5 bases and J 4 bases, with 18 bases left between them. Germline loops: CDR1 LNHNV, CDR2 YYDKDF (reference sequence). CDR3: CATSAKSSGKYEQYF. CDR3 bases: TGTGCCACCAGCGCGAAGTCGTCAGGGAAGTACGAGCAGTACTTC.

CDR3 loop: CASSTGESSGNTIYF. Here the CDR3 DNA reads TGCGCCAGCAGCACAGGGGAGAGCTCTGGAAACACCATATATTTT. The rearrangement links TRBV5-1 to TRBJ1-3; 7 positions agree with TRBD1. CDR3 length: 15 residues. The trim removed 4 bases at V and 0 bases at J, leaving 4 bases unmatched. Germline lookup yields CDR1 SGHRS and CDR2 YFSETQ.

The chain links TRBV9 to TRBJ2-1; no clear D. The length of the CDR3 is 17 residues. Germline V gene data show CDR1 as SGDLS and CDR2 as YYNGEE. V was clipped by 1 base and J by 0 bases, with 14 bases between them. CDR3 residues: CASSVPSLISSYNEQFF. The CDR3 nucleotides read TGTGCCAGCAGCGTACCCAGCCTCATAAGCTCCTACAATGAGCAGTTCTTC.

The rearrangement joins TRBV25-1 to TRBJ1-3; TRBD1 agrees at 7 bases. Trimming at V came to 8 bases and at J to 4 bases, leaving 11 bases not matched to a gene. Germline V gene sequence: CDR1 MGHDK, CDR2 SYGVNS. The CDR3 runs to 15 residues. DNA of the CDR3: TGTGCCAGCGGGAGCGGGACAGCTCCCGGAAACACCATATATTTT. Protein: CASGSGTAPGNTIYF. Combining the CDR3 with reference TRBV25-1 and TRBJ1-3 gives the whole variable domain EADIYQTPRYLVIGTGKKITLECSQTMGHDKMYWYQQDPGMELHLIHYSYGVNSTEKGDLSSESTVSRIRTEHFPLTLESARPSHTSQYLCASGSGTAPGNTIYFGEGSWLTVV.

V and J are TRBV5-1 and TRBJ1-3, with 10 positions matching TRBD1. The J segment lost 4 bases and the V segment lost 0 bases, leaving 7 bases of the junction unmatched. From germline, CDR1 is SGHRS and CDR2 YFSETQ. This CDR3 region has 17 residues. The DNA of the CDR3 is TGCGCCAGCAGCTTGGCCGGACAGGGGGATCAGGGAAACACCATATATTTT. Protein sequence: CASSLAGQGDQGNTIYF.

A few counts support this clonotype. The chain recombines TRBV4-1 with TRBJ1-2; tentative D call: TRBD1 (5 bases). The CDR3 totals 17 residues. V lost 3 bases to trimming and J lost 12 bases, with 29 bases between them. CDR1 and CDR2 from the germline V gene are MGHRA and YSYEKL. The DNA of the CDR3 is TGCGCCAGCAGCCACCCCCCTGGGGGGATCCTGGATGGAGAGAACACCTTC. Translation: CASSHPPGGILDGENTF.

CDR3 sequence reads: CASSDTRDRVRNEQFF. In DNA, the CDR3 is TGTGCCAGCAGTGACACCCGGGACAGGGTCCGCAATGAGCAGTTCTTC. This rearrangement joins TRBV2 to TRBJ2-1; 9 bases map to TRBD1. V dropped 3 bases and J dropped 6; count of bases not matched to a gene: 9. Germline V CDR1 and CDR2: SNHLY, FYNNEI. CDR3 length: 16 residues.

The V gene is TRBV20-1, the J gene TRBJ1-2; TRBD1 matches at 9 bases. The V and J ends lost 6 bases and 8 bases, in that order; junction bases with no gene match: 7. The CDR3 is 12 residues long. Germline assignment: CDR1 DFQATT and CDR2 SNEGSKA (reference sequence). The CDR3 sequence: CSARTGERGYTF. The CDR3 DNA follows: TGCAGTGCAAGGACAGGGGAGAGGGGCTACACCTTC.

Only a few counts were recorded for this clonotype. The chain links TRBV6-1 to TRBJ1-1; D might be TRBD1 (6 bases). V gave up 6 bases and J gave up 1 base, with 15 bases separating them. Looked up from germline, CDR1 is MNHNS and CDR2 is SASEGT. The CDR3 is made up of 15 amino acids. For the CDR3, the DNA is TGTGCCAGCAGGCATTGGGAAGGGGGGAACACTGAAGCTTTCTTT. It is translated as CASRHWEGGNTEAFF.

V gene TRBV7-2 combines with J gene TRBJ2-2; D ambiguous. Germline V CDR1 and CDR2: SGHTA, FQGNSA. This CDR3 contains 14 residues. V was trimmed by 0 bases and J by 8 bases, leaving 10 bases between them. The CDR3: CASSLAGKGGELFF. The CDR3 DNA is TGTGCCAGCAGCTTAGCGGGAAAAGGAGGGGAGCTGTTTTTT.

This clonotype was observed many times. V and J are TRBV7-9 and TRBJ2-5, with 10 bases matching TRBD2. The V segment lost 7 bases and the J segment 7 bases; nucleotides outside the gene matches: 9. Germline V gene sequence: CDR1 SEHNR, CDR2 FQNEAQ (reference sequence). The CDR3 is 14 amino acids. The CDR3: CASIGLAARGTQYF. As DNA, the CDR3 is TGTGCCAGCATTGGACTAGCGGCTAGAGGGACCCAGTACTTC.

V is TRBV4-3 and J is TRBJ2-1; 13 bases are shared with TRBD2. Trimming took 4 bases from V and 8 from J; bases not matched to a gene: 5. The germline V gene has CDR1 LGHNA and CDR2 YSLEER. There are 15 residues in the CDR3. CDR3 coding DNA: TGCGCCAGCAGCCCCCGGACTAGCGGGAGCCATGAGCAGTTCTTC. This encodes CASSPRTSGSHEQFF.

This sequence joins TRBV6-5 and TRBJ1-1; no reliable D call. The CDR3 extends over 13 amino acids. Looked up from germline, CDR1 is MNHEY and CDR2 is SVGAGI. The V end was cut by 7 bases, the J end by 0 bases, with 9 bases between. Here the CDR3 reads CASNLAVNTEAFF. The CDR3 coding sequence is TGTGCCAGCAATTTAGCAGTGAACACTGAAGCTTTCTTT.